This passage covers 14 T cell receptor beta chains from one sample sequenced in a study of T cell clones after liver transplantation. Sequencing was performed with immunoSEQ multiplex PCR; in TCRdb, only in-frame clones are kept and a portion is missing. The sample includes 90,000 to 120,000 clones, 75% to 85% of them seen just once. Sequenced material: CD4+ T cells from blood, taken before liver transplant. The receptors here all came from a human donor who received a liver transplant.

V and J are TRBV18 and TRBJ1-4; a possible D gene is TRBD1 (5 bases). CDR1 is KGHSH and CDR2 is LQKENI in the germline V gene. The CDR3 covers 16 residues. V was shortened by 4 bases and J by 0 bases, with 12 bases between the two germline ends. The CDR3 protein is CASSQNEGSTNEKLFF. CDR3 coding DNA: TGTGCCAGCTCACAAAACGAGGGGTCAACTAATGAAAAACTGTTTTTT.

This chain links TRBV9 with TRBJ1-2; D might be TRBD1 (5 bases). The CDR3 contains 15 residues. Germline loops: CDR1 SGDLS, CDR2 YYNGEE. The V and J ends lost 0 bases and 7 bases respectively, with 16 bases between them. Here the CDR3 reads CASSVEATLGVGYTF. The DNA of the CDR3 is TGTGCCAGCAGCGTAGAAGCCACCCTGGGGGTTGGCTACACCTTC.

This clone came up a few times. This sequence joins TRBV10-1 and TRBJ1-3; D is uncertain. V lost 10 bases and J 4 bases, leaving 5 bases between the germline ends. The CDR3 is 10 amino acids. The germline gives CDR1 WNHNN, CDR2 SYGVQD (reference sequence). This chain's CDR3 is CAIRGNTIYF. The CDR3 nucleotides are TGCGCCATCCGAGGAAACACCATATATTTT.

The chain couples TRBV7-3 to TRBJ2-2; the D is unclear. CDR1 SGHTA and CDR2 FQGTGA come from the germline V gene. The ends were cut back, 5 bases at V and 5 bases at J, with 12 bases in the middle. This CDR3 region has 14 residues. CDR3 sequence reads: CASSTIARTGELFF. CDR3 DNA sequence: TGTGCCAGCAGCACCATCGCGCGAACCGGGGAGCTGTTTTTT.

This rearrangement joins TRBV7-3 to TRBJ2-1, with TRBD2 as a possible D gene (7 bases). This CDR3 has 15 residues. V was cut by 5 bases and J by 7 bases, with 18 bases left in between. In germline, CDR1 is SGHTA, CDR2 FQGTGA. The CDR3 region is CASSHRRGGLNEQFF. The CDR3 coding sequence is TGTGCCAGCAGCCACCGGAGGGGGGGCCTGAATGAGCAGTTCTTC.

This chain connects TRBV29-1 to TRBJ1-1; D is perhaps TRBD1 (5 bases). Trimming stripped 2 bases from V and 6 bases from J, with 10 bases between. Germline CDR1 SQVTM, CDR2 ANQGSEA. The CDR3 runs to 12 residues. This chain's CDR3 is CSVERGEAEAFF. CDR3 DNA sequence: TGCAGCGTTGAACGAGGGGAAGCTGAAGCTTTCTTT.

The chain employs TRBV27 and TRBJ2-5; 8 bases are shared with TRBD1. CDR1 MNHEY and CDR2 SMNVEV come from the germline V gene (reference sequence). The CDR3 has 14 amino acids. The junction had 6 bases not matched to a gene; V was cut back by 4 bases and J by 5 bases. The DNA for the CDR3 is TGTGCCAGCAGTTCCCAGGGGGCAGGGGAGACCCAGTACTTC. Amino acid sequence: CASSSQGAGETQYF.

The chain employs TRBV2 and TRBJ2-1; 7 positions match TRBD2. The CDR3 covers 15 residues. V lost 6 bases, J lost 5 bases, and 10 bases stayed unmatched. The V gene's germline CDR1 is SNHLY and CDR2 FYNNEI. CDR3 bases: TGTGCCAGCAGCCTGGGGGGGACTCCCAACAATGAGCAGTTCTTC. Translating gives CASSLGGTPNNEQFF.

V gene TRBV9 combines with J gene TRBJ1-4; D is undetermined. Germline V lookup: CDR1 SGDLS, CDR2 YYNGEE. CDR3 size: 14 residues. Trimming removed 4 bases at V and 1 base at J, with 8 bases between. CDR3 coding DNA: TGTGCCAGCAGCTACCTGGGAACTAATGAAAAACTGTTTTTT. Its translation is CASSYLGTNEKLFF.

The rearrangement links TRBV5-1 to TRBJ1-1; TRBD1 aligns across 9 bases. The CDR3 length is 15 residues. J gave up 1 base and V 4 bases, and 5 bases lay outside the gene matches. From germline, CDR1 is SGHRS and CDR2 YFSETQ. CDR3 DNA sequence: TGCGCCAGCAGCGGGTGGACAGGGGAGAACACTGAAGCTTTCTTT. It codes for CASSGWTGENTEAFF.

The J gene is TRBJ2-7, the V gene TRBV28, with no clear D. V lost 7 bases, J lost 1 base, and 11 bases lay in between. The germline CDR1 and CDR2 sequences are MDHEN and SYDVKM. CDR3 size: 13 residues. The CDR3 DNA is TGTGCCAGCACGAACAGACCTTCCTACGAGCAGTACTTC. Translation gives CASTNRPSYEQYF.

The chain uses TRBV6-5 and TRBJ2-1; no definite D call. The V end was cut by 8 bases, the J end by 9 bases, with 17 bases between. This CDR3 has 13 amino acids. Germline values: CDR1 MNHEY, CDR2 SVGAGI. CDR3 loop: CASSAPIRFEQFF. Here the CDR3 DNA reads TGTGCCAGCTCAGCCCCGATTAGGTTTGAGCAGTTCTTC.

CDR3 nucleotides: TGTGCCAGCAGTTACTCCCCTCGGGAAAAACTGTTTTTT. Translated: CASSYSPREKLFF. The chain joins TRBV6-6 to TRBJ1-4; D ambiguous. Per the germline V gene, CDR1 is MNHNY and CDR2 is SVGAGI (reference sequence). V gave up 0 bases and J gave up 8 bases, with 7 bases separating them. This CDR3 has 13 residues.

This clone occurred once. The chain joins TRBV7-2 to TRBJ1-5; 7 bases line up with TRBD1. V lost 4 bases to trimming and J lost 5 bases; unmatched junction nucleotides: 8. This CDR3 contains 15 residues. Looked up from germline, CDR1 is SGHTA and CDR2 is FQGNSA. The CDR3 DNA reads TGTGCCAGCAGCTCCACGGGACAGACCTATCAGCCCCAGCATTTT. Residues: CASSSTGQTYQPQHF.